A selection of T cell receptor beta chains follows, all from one sample in a study of blood T cell repertoires in COVID-19. The table came from immunoSEQ multiplex PCR; TCRdb's copy has only in-frame clones and leaves some out. The data show some 200,000 clones, roughly four fifths seen once. Sequenced material: peripheral blood. The source is a woman between 65 and 79 years old with COVID-19, enrolled during active disease. Each CDR3 is given with its conserved first and last residue. Each record gives: V gene, J gene, CDR3 protein.

>TRBV6-4|TRBJ1-6
CASSDPSGEIDSPLHF
>TRBV25-1|TRBJ1-6
CASNSIRTGGSPLHF
>TRBV6-5|TRBJ1-6
CASSYQGLKAGPLHF
>TRBV4-2|TRBJ1-2
CASSLGTGEGYGYTF
>TRBV5-1|TRBJ2-1
CASSSQGGVVNEQFF
>TRBV5-1|TRBJ1-4
CASRLDRGFNEKLFF
>TRBV4-2|TRBJ1-5
CASSQEVRVRPNQPQHF
>TRBV7-9|TRBJ2-3
CASSPGTSGRGLADTQYF
>TRBV5-6|TRBJ1-2
CASSFIQGSPYGYTF
>TRBV3-1/TRBV3-2|TRBJ2-7
CASSQGLAGSSYEQYF
>TRBV6-1|TRBJ1-2
CASSEAAGVGGYGYTF
>TRBV7-2|TRBJ1-2
CASSLTGQGHYGYTF
>TRBV6-2/TRBV6-3|TRBJ1-5
CASSLPGGRNQPQHF
>TRBV6-5|TRBJ1-2
CASSYSGAQSNYGYTF
>TRBV28|TRBJ2-7
CASNLVVQGFKRGSSYEQYF
>TRBV11-2|TRBJ2-5
CASRWGTGAQETQYF
>TRBV10-1|TRBJ1-4
CASSSGQRNEKLFF
>TRBV12-5|TRBJ2-7
CASALEEGRYEQYF
>TRBV27|TRBJ1-5
CASTLNRKGNQPQHF
>TRBV6-2/TRBV6-3|TRBJ2-3
CASSVVVGWDTQYF
>TRBV2|TRBJ1-6
CASSEEPQVRSPLHF
>TRBV5-4|TRBJ1-2
CASSLGAGYHGYTF
>TRBV7-6|TRBJ1-6
CASSRYRDRENSPLHF
>TRBV24-1|TRBJ2-1
CATSDIAGAITNEQFF
>TRBV19|TRBJ2-3
CASSIRGGKGITDTQYF
>TRBV7-2|TRBJ1-1
CASSQDTEAFF
>TRBV19|TRBJ2-2
CASIISWGGFYTGELFF
>TRBV27|TRBJ2-3
CASSPTHNLAGGLGETDTQYF
>TRBV10-1|TRBJ2-1
CASANGTFLNEQFF
>TRBV18|TRBJ2-7
CASSPTLDYEQYF
>TRBV9|TRBJ1-5
CASSPAGQANQPQHF
>TRBV28|TRBJ1-3
CASSWGDRATGNTIYF
>TRBV2|TRBJ1-2
CASREGTAALYGYTF
>TRBV5-1|TRBJ2-7
CASSLGDTGVSYEQYF
>TRBV28|TRBJ2-2
CASTLMGLAGVGGELFF
>TRBV6-5|TRBJ2-7
CASSDSTGRSYEQYF
>TRBV7-2|TRBJ2-7
CASSRGQGSNEQYF
>TRBV7-8|TRBJ1-6
CASSSSWTGRFNSPLHF
>TRBV10-3|TRBJ2-5
CAISVGLSGIGETQYF
>TRBV5-4|TRBJ1-4
CASSLVAGEKLFF
>TRBV5-4|TRBJ2-1
CASSSVGQGRNNEQFF
>TRBV5-5|TRBJ1-3
CASSLQGSGNTIYF
>TRBV6-5|TRBJ1-5
CASSSATGIGNQPQHF
>TRBV5-1|TRBJ1-1
CASSLYQGNTEAFF
>TRBV20-1|TRBJ1-3
CSASTAGRNTIYF
>TRBV14|TRBJ2-7
CASSQNVFVAGGPYEQYF
>TRBV30|TRBJ1-5
CAWSVRTGSNQPQHF
>TRBV2|TRBJ1-5
CASRTGAVQPQHF